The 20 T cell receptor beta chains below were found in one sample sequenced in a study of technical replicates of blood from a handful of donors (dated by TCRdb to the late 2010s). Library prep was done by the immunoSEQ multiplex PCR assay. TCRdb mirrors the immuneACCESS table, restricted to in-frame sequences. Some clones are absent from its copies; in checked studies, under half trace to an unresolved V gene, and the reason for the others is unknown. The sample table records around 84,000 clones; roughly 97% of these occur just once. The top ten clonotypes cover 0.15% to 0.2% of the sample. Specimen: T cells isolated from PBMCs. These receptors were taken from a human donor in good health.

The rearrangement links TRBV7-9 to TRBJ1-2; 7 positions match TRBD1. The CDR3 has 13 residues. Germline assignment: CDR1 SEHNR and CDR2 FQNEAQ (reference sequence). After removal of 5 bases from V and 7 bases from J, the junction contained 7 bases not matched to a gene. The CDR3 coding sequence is TGTGCCAGCAGCCCGACAGGGAAAACTGGCTACACCTTC. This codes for CASSPTGKTGYTF.

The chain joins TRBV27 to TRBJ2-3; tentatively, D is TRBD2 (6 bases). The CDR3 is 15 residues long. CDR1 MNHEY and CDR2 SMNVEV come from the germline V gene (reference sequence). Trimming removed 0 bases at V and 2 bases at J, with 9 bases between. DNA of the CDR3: TGTGCCAGCAGTTTATCGCAACTAGCCACAGATACGCAGTATTTT. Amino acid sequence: CASSLSQLATDTQYF.

CDR3 in DNA: TGTGCCACCATGGGTCAGGGCCTCCAAGAGACCCAGTACTTC. It translates to CATMGQGLQETQYF. This chain links TRBV5-6 with TRBJ2-5; D might be TRBD1 (5 bases). The ends were cut back, 9 bases at V and 1 base at J, with 16 bases in the middle. The CDR3 is 14 residues long. Germline lookup yields CDR1 SGHDT and CDR2 YYEEEE.

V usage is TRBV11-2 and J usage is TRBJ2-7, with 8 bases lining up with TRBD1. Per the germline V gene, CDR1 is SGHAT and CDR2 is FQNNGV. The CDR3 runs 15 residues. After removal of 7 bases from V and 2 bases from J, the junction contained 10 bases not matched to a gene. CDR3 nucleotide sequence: TGTGCCAGCAATGAAGCCGACAGGGGTACCTACGAGCAGTACTTC. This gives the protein CASNEADRGTYEQYF.

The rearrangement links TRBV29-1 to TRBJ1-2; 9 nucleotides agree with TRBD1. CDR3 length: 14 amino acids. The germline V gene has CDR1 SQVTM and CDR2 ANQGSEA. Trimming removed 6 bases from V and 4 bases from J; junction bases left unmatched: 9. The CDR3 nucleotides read TGCAGCGTACCGACAGGGGGGTTAGCCTATGGCTACACCTTC. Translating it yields CSVPTGGLAYGYTF.

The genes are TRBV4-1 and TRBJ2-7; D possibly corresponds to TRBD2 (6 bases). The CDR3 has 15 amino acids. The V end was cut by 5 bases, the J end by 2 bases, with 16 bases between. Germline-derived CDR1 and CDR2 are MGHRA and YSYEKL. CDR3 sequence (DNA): TGCGCCAGCAGCTCCTACATCGGGGGAGCCTACGAGCAGTACTTC. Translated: CASSSYIGGAYEQYF.

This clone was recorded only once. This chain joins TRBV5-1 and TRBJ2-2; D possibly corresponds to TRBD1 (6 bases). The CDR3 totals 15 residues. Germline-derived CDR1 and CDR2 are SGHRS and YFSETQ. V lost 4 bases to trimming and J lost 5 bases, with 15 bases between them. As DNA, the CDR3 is TGCGCCAGCAGCACACAGGGTGGCGGGACCGGGGAGCTGTTTTTT. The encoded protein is CASSTQGGGTGELFF.

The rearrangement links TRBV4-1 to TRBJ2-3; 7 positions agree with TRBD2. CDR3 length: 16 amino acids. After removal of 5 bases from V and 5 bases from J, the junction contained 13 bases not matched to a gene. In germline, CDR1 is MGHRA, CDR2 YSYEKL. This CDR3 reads CASSRGKGRGEDTQYF. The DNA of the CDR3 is TGCGCCAGCAGCAGAGGAAAAGGTCGGGGGGAAGATACGCAGTATTTT.

The DNA for the CDR3 is TGCGCCAGCAGCCAAGAAATGGTAGGAGGTTCTGCAAATTCACCCCTCCACTTT. The encoded protein is CASSQEMVGGSANSPLHF. The chain combines TRBV4-1 with TRBJ1-6, with D hard to call. The CDR3 totals 18 residues. Trimming removed 0 bases from V and 7 bases from J, with 19 bases in between. Germline V gene sequence: CDR1 MGHRA, CDR2 YSYEKL.

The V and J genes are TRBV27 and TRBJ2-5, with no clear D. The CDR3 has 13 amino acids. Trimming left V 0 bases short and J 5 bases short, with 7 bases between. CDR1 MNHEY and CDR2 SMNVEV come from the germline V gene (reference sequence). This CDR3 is CASSLSRQETQYF. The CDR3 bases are TGTGCCAGCAGTTTATCGAGGCAGGAGACCCAGTACTTC.

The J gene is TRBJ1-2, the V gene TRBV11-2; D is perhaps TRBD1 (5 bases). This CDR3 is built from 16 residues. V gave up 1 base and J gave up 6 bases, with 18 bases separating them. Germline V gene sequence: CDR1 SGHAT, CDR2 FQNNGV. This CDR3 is CASSLVALGGVHGYTF. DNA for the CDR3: TGTGCCAGCAGCTTAGTGGCCCTTGGGGGGGTGCATGGCTACACCTTC.

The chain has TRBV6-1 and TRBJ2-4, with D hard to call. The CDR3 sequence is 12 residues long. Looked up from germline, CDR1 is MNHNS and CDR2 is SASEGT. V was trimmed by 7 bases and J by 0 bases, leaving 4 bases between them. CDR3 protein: CASTIAKNIQYF. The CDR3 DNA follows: TGTGCCAGCACCATAGCCAAAAACATTCAGTACTTC.

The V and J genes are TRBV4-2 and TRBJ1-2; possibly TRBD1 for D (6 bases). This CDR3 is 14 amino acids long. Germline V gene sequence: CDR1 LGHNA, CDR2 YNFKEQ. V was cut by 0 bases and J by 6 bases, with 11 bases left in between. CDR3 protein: CASSQDRGSHGYTF. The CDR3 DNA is TGTGCCAGCAGCCAAGACAGGGGCAGTCATGGCTACACCTTC.

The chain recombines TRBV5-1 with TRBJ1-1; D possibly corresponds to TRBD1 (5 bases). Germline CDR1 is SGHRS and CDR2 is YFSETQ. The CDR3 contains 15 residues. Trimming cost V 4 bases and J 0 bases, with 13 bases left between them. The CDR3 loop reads CASSTADRVNTEAFF. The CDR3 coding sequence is TGCGCCAGCAGCACCGCAGACAGAGTGAACACTGAAGCTTTCTTT.

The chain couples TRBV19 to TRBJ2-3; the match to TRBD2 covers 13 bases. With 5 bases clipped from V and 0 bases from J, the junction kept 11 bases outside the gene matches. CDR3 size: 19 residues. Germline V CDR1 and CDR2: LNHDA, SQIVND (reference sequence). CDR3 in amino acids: CASSPRLAGGQISTDTQYF. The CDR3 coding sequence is TGTGCCAGTAGTCCCAGACTAGCGGGGGGACAGATTAGCACAGATACGCAGTATTTT.

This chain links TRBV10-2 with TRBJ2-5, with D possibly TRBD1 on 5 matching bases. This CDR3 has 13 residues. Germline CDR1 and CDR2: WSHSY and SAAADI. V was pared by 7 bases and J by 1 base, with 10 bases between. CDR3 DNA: TGCGCCAGCATGGGGCTAATCCAAGAGACCCAGTACTTC. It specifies CASMGLIQETQYF.

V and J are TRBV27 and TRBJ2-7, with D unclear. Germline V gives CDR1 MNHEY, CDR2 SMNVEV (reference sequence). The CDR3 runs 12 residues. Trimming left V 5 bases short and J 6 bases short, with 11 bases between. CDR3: CASSLLGREQYF. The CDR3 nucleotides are TGTGCCAGCAGTCTCCTAGGCCGCGAGCAGTACTTC.

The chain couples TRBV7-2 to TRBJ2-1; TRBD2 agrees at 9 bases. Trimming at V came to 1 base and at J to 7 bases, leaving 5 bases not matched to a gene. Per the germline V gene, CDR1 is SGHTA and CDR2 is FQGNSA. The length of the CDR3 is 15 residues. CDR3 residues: CASSLGASGINEQFF. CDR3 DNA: TGTGCCAGCAGCTTAGGGGCTAGCGGGATAAATGAGCAGTTCTTC.

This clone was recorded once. The chain's CDR3 is CASSPPYRGTGELFF. The CDR3 bases are TGTGCCAGCTCACCACCGTACAGGGGGACCGGGGAGCTGTTTTTT. The chain couples TRBV18 to TRBJ2-2; TRBD1 matches 8 bases. Germline-derived CDR1 and CDR2 are KGHSH and LQKENI. This CDR3 is built from 15 residues. V dropped 0 bases and J dropped 5; count of bases not matched to a gene: 2.

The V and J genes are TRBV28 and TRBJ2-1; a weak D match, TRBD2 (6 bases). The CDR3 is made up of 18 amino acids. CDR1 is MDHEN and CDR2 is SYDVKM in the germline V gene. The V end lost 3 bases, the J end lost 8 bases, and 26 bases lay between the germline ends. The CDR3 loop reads CASSLPTETSTERYEQFF. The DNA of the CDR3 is TGTGCCAGCAGTTTGCCGACTGAAACTAGCACAGAAAGGTATGAGCAGTTCTTC.